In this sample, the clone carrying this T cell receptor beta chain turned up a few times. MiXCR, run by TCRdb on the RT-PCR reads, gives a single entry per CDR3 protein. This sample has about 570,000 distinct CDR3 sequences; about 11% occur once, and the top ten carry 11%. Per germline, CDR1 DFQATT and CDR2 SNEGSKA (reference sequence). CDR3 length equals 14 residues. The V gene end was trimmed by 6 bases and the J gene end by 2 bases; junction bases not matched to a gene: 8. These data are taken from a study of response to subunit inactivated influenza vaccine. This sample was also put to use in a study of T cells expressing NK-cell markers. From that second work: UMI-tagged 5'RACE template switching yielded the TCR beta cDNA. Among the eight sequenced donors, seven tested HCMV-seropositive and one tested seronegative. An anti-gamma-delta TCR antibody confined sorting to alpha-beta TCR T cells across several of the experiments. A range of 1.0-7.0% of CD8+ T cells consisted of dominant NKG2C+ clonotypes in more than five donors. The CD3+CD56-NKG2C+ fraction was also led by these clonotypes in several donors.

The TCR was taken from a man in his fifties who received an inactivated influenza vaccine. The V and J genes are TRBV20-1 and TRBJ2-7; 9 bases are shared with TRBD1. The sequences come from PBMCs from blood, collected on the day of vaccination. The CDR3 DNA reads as TGCAGTGCAAAATCCGGGACAGGGACCTACGAGCAGTACTTC. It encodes CSAKSGTGTYEQYF.